The present T cell receptor beta chain was sequenced within a study of response to subunit inactivated influenza vaccine. Study results and caveats: After each seasonal influenza vaccination, few new T cells are recruited, the authors suggested.

Remarks on this clonotype: Its antigen is currently unknown.

Trimming shortened V by 8 bases and J by 3 bases, and 23 bases separated the two germline ends. Germline assignment: CDR1 GTSNPN and CDR2 SVGIG (reference sequence). This CDR3 is built from 15 residues. TCRdb reprocessed the RT-PCR reads via MiXCR and lists one record per CDR3 protein. The sample carries under 550,000 distinct CDR3 sequences, approximately 7.7% recorded once. Sequenced material: PBMCs from blood, taken 23 to 25 months after vaccination. The sequence was obtained from a man between 50 and 69 years old who received an inactivated influenza vaccine. The chain links TRBV30 to TRBJ2-7, with D maybe TRBD1 (6 bases). This CDR3 is CAHEGQAGASYEQYF. Written as DNA, the CDR3 is TGTGCCCATGAGGGCCAGGCAGGGGCTAGCTACGAGCAGTACTTC.